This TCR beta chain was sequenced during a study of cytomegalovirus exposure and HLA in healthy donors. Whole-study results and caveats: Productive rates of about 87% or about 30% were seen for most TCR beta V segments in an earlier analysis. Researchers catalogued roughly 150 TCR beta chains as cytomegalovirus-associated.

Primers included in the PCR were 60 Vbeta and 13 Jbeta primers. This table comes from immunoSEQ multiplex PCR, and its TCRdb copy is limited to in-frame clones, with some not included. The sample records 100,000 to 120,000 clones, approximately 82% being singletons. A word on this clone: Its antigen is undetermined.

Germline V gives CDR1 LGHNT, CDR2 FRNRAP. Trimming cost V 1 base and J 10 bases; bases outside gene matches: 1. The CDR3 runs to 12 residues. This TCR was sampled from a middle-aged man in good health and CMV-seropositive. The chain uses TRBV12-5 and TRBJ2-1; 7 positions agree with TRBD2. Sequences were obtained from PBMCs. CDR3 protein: CASGLGRGEQFF. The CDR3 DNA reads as TGTGCTAGTGGTTTGGGGCGGGGGGAGCAGTTCTTC.